These 23 T cell receptor beta chains came from one sample sequenced in a study of identical twins (dated by TCRdb to about 2016). Library prep was done by 5' RACE. Sequencing relied on an Illumina HiSeq 2000. In TCRdb, the public reads were trimmed at Q25 with fastp and aligned with MiXCR, with productive beta chains retained. Here each entry gathers all rows of one CDR3 protein and keeps the most common genes and DNA. The sample contains 1,800,000 or so distinct CDR3 sequences, less than 40% of them found a single time. Around 0.25% of the sample is held by the ten biggest clonotypes. The sequenced sample was cord blood. The source is a newborn girl in good health.

V gene TRBV2 combines with J gene TRBJ2-3, with 7 bases aligning to TRBD2. Germline-derived CDR1 and CDR2 are SNHLY and FYNNEI. The trim removed 3 bases at V and 2 bases at J, leaving 5 bases unmatched. CDR3 length: 15 amino acids. CDR3 sequence reads: CASSERESYTDTQYF. The CDR3 DNA is TGTGCCAGCAGTGAGCGGGAGTCTTACACAGATACGCAGTATTTT.

V is TRBV6-1 and J is TRBJ1-1; 7 bases map to TRBD1. The CDR3 is 18 amino acids. Germline V lookup: CDR1 MNHNS, CDR2 SASEGT. V lost 6 bases, J lost 0 bases, and 16 bases stayed unmatched. The CDR3 DNA sequence: TGTGCCAGCAGCCTTAGAAGAGTCCGACAGGGCTTGAACACTGAAGCTTTCTTT. This translates into CASSLRRVRQGLNTEAFF.

This clonotype was observed a few times. The CDR3 sequence is CASSWTLTGFKQPQHF. Here the CDR3 DNA reads TGTGCCAGCAGTTGGACCCTGACAGGGTTCAAGCAGCCCCAGCATTTT. J is TRBJ1-5 and V is TRBV6-9; 7 bases map to TRBD1. The CDR3 sequence is 16 residues long. Losses at the gene ends were 4 bases for V and 7 bases for J; bases not matched to a gene: 13. Germline-derived CDR1 and CDR2 are MNHGY and SVAAGI.

The genes are TRBV29-1 and TRBJ1-1; D is possibly TRBD1 (5 bases). The CDR3 sequence is 12 residues long. The V gene lost 8 bases and the J gene lost 0 bases, with 10 bases spanning the gap. Germline values: CDR1 SQVTM, CDR2 ANQGSEA. The CDR3 nucleotides read TGCAGCACGGGACCCCTGAACACTGAAGCTTTCTTT. Residues: CSTGPLNTEAFF.

The rearrangement uses TRBV28 and TRBJ1-2; D call uncertain. This CDR3 is 14 amino acids long. The V end was cut by 0 bases, the J end by 5 bases, with 10 bases between. The V gene's germline CDR1 is MDHEN and CDR2 SYDVKM. Here the CDR3 DNA reads TGTGCCAGCAGTTTATGGAGCCAGCCTTATGGCTACACCTTC. Translation: CASSLWSQPYGYTF.

This clonotype occurred a few times. V usage is TRBV20-1 and J usage is TRBJ2-7; the D gene is possibly TRBD1 (6 bases). The CDR3 runs 16 residues. CDR1 and CDR2 (germline): DFQATT, SNEGSKA (reference sequence). Trimming took off 6 bases at V and 4 bases at J, with 25 bases between the two ends. The CDR3 sequence: CSAKERQVPRRYEQYF. CDR3 sequence (DNA): TGCAGTGCCAAAGAAAGACAGGTCCCTAGGCGGTACGAGCAGTACTTC.

The rearrangement links TRBV20-1 to TRBJ2-7; no reliable D call. V was trimmed by 5 bases and J by 0 bases, leaving 11 bases between them. CDR3 size: 13 residues. Germline V gene sequence: CDR1 DFQATT, CDR2 SNEGSKA (reference sequence). The CDR3 region is CSAGSPGSYEQYF. DNA for the CDR3: TGCAGTGCTGGGTCCCCGGGCTCCTACGAGCAGTACTTC.

The CDR3 is CASKKGQRATNEKLFF. For the CDR3, the DNA is TGTGCCAGCAAAAAGGGACAGCGGGCAACTAATGAAAAACTGTTTTTT. This chain uses TRBV3-1 with TRBJ1-4, with TRBD1 identical over 7 bases. V trimming: 7 bases; J trimming: 0 bases; junction bases outside the gene matches: 8. The CDR3 loop spans 16 amino acids. Looked up from germline, CDR1 is LGHDT and CDR2 is YNNKEL (reference sequence).

In this sample, this clonotype turned up many times. The DNA of the CDR3 is TGTGCCATCAGCCTCGACAGCCAAGAGACCCAGTACTTC. This encodes CAISLDSQETQYF. This chain uses TRBV10-3 with TRBJ2-5, with D maybe TRBD1 (5 bases). V was trimmed by 6 bases and J by 1 base, leaving 9 bases between them. Germline V lookup: CDR1 ENHRY, CDR2 SYGVKD. The CDR3 totals 13 residues.

CDR3 sequence reads: CASRRMTDNEKLFF. The DNA for the CDR3 is TGTGCCAGCAGACGGATGACGGATAATGAAAAACTGTTTTTT. The chain employs TRBV6-6 and TRBJ1-4; D ambiguous. Germline V lookup: CDR1 MNHNY, CDR2 SVGAGI (reference sequence). Trimming took off 6 bases at V and 4 bases at J, with 12 bases between the two ends. There are 14 residues in the CDR3.

The CDR3 reads CASSLSRGWASGDFSYEQYF. The CDR3 coding sequence is TGTGCCAGCAGTTTATCGCGGGGTTGGGCTAGCGGGGATTTCTCCTACGAGCAGTACTTC. This rearrangement joins TRBV27 to TRBJ2-7; 9 bases agree with TRBD2. J was trimmed by 0 bases and V by 0 bases; bases with no gene match: 15. Germline V gene lookup returns CDR1 MNHEY and CDR2 SMNVEV (reference sequence). The CDR3 is made up of 20 amino acids.

The chain carries TRBV3-1 and TRBJ2-3, with 9 bases that match TRBD2. The CDR3 runs to 16 residues. Germline CDR1 and CDR2: LGHDT and YNNKEL (reference sequence). V lost 5 bases and J lost 2; bases outside the gene matches: 8. The CDR3 coding sequence is TGTGCCAGCAGCTGGGTAGCGGGGGCCCTCACAGATACGCAGTATTTT. Amino acid sequence: CASSWVAGALTDTQYF.

The chain employs TRBV3-1 and TRBJ2-3; TRBD2 matches 8 bases. J lost 3 bases, V lost 1 base, and 6 bases had no gene match. The CDR3 consists of 16 residues. Germline CDR1 reads LGHDT; CDR2 reads YNNKEL (reference sequence). CDR3 amino acids: CASSQVAGGATDTQYF. CDR3 coding DNA: TGTGCCAGCAGCCAAGTAGCCGGGGGGGCTACAGATACGCAGTATTTT.

The chain couples TRBV4-2 to TRBJ2-3, with 8 bases aligning to TRBD2. CDR3 length: 19 residues. Unmatched junction bases numbered 14, after V lost 1 base and J lost 2 bases. Per the germline V gene, CDR1 is LGHNA and CDR2 is YNFKEQ. CDR3 in DNA: TGTGCCAGCAGCCAAGGCCCTGGACTAGCACCAACCTTCACAGATACGCAGTATTTT. It translates to CASSQGPGLAPTFTDTQYF.

This chain connects TRBV2 to TRBJ2-1; D may match TRBD1 or TRBD2 (6 bases each). This CDR3 is built from 14 residues. Looked up from germline, CDR1 is SNHLY and CDR2 is FYNNEI. The germline V and J ends were trimmed by 7 bases and 9 bases, with 19 bases remaining between them. The CDR3 sequence is CASIYGGPTGEQFF. The CDR3 DNA reads TGTGCCAGCATCTACGGGGGCCCCACGGGTGAGCAGTTCTTC.

This clonotype was counted a few times. The J gene is TRBJ2-1, the V gene TRBV20-1; 12 bases match TRBD2. This CDR3 comprises 14 residues. V lost 6 bases, J lost 6 bases, and 6 bases stayed unmatched. The germline CDR1 and CDR2 sequences are DFQATT and SNEGSKA (reference sequence). This CDR3 is CSASPSGRANEQFF. The DNA of the CDR3 is TGCAGTGCGAGTCCTAGCGGGAGGGCCAATGAGCAGTTCTTC.

The V gene is TRBV12-2, the J gene TRBJ2-4; TRBD2, the table's D call, was not compared with the DNA. The end of the DNA is better explained by TRBJ2-7, so the J call may be wrong. TRBV12-2 is termed a pseudogene. This CDR3 is built from 13 residues. The CDR3 spells CASRLEQPYEQYF. The CDR3 nucleotides are TGTGCAAGTCGCTTAGAACAGCCCTACGAGCAGTACTTC.

The gene calls are TRBV20-1 and TRBJ2-3, with D perhaps matching TRBD1 (6 bases). Germline V gives CDR1 DFQATT, CDR2 SNEGSKA (reference sequence). This CDR3 has 14 amino acids. Trimming stripped 6 bases from V and 2 bases from J, with 15 bases between. The CDR3 DNA reads as TGCAGTGCGGACACAGGGATCCCCACAGATACGCAGTATTTT. Translating it yields CSADTGIPTDTQYF.

In this sample, this clonotype turned up a few times. The genes are TRBV6-2 or TRBV6-3 and TRBJ1-2; a weak D match, TRBD1 (5 bases). CDR1 and CDR2 from the germline V gene are MNHEY and SVGEGT. V shed 3 bases and J shed 4 bases, with 9 bases lying between them. The length of the CDR3 is 13 residues. Written as DNA, the CDR3 is TGTGCCAGCAGTTATAAGGGGACCTATGGCTACACCTTC. Translation: CASSYKGTYGYTF.

In nucleotides, the CDR3 is TGTGCCAGCAGGGAACAGGGCCCTCATAACACCGGGGAGCTGTTTTTT. Protein: CASREQGPHNTGELFF. The chain couples TRBV7-8 to TRBJ2-2; TRBD1 might be the D (6 bases). In germline, CDR1 is SGHVS, CDR2 FQNEAQ. The germline V and J ends were trimmed by 6 bases and 2 bases, with 16 bases remaining between them. This CDR3 region has 16 residues.

The gene calls are TRBV5-1 and TRBJ2-3, with a weak D call TRBD2 (6 bases). This CDR3 has 13 residues. The germline V gene encodes CDR1 SGHRS and CDR2 YFSETQ. The ends were cut back, 3 bases at V and 9 bases at J, with 14 bases in the middle. CDR3 DNA sequence: TGCGCCAGCAGCTCCTCGGGACTCCCAACGCAGTATTTT. Translated, it gives CASSSSGLPTQYF.

The CDR3 reads CSAPGAASYEQYF. The CDR3 bases are TGCAGTGCTCCAGGGGCGGCGTCCTACGAGCAGTACTTC. V is TRBV20-1 and J is TRBJ2-7, with D perhaps TRBD1 (6 bases). V was pared by 5 bases and J by 1 base, with 12 bases between. This CDR3 comprises 13 residues. Per germline, CDR1 DFQATT and CDR2 SNEGSKA (reference sequence).

This chain links TRBV7-9 with TRBJ2-7; 12 bases align to TRBD2. This CDR3 region has 16 residues. V trimming: 3 bases; J trimming: 10 bases; junction bases outside the gene matches: 13. Germline V CDR1 and CDR2: SEHNR, FQNEAQ (reference sequence). CDR3 loop: CASSFSLTSGSPRQYF. CDR3 DNA sequence: TGTGCCAGCAGCTTTTCCTTGACTAGCGGGAGTCCGAGACAGTACTTC.